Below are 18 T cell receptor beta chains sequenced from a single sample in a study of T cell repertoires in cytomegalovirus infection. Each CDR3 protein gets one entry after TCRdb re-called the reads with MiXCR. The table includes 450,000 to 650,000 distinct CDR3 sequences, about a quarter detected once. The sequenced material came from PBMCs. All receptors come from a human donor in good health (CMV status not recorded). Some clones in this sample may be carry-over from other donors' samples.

CDR3 protein: CASRVGGADTQYF. In nucleotides, the CDR3 is TGTGCCAGTAGGGTGGGAGGCGCAGATACGCAGTATTTT. This chain joins TRBV19 and TRBJ2-3; weak D call: TRBD2 (6 bases). The CDR3 extends over 13 amino acids. The V gene lost 6 bases and the J gene lost 4 bases, with 11 bases spanning the gap. The germline CDR1 and CDR2 sequences are LNHDA and SQIVND (reference sequence).

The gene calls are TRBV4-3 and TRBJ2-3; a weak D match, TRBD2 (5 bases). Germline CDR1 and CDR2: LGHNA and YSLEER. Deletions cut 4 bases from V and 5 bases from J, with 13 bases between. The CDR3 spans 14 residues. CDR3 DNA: TGCGCCAGCAGCCGAGCCGGAGGTGAAGATACGCAGTATTTT. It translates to CASSRAGGEDTQYF.

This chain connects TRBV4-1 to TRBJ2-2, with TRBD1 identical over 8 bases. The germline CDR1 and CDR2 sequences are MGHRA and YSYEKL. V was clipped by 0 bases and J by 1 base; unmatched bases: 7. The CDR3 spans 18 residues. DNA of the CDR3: TGCGCCAGCAGCCAAGAACGAACAGGGGGAGGGAACACCGGGGAGCTGTTTTTT. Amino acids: CASSQERTGGGNTGELFF.

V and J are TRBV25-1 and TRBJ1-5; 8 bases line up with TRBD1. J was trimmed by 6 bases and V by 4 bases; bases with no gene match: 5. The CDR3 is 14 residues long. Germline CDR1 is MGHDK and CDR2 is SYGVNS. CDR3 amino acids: CASSGTGSRQPQHF. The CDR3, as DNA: TGTGCCAGCAGTGGGACAGGGTCCCGTCAGCCCCAGCATTTT.

This chain's CDR3 is CASSQGLAGEHEQFF. The CDR3 region has the DNA TGTGCCAGCAGCCAAGGGCTAGCGGGAGAACATGAGCAGTTCTTC. The rearrangement links TRBV14 to TRBJ2-1; 10 nucleotides align to TRBD2. V was pared by 1 base and J by 8 bases, with 5 bases of the junction left unmatched. CDR3 length equals 15 residues. Germline CDR1 SGHDN, CDR2 FVKESK.

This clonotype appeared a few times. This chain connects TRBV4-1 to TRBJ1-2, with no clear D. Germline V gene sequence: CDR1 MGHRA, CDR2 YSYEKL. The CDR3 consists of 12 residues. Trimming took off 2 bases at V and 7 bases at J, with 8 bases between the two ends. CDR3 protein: CASSQFGVGYTF. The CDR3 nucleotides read TGCGCCAGCAGCCAATTTGGGGTTGGCTACACCTTC.

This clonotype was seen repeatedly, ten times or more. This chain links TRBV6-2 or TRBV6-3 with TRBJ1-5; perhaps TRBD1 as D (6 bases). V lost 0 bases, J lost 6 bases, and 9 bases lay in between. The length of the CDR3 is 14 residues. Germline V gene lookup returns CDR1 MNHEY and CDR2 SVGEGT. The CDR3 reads CASSYSDSIQPQHF. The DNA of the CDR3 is TGTGCCAGCAGTTACTCGGACAGTATTCAGCCCCAGCATTTT.

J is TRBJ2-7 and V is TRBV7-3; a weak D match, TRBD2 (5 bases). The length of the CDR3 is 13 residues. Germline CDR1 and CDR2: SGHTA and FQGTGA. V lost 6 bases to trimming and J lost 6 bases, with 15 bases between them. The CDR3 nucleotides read TGTGCCAGCAGTCCGGACGGGGTGGGCGAGCAGTACTTC. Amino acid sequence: CASSPDGVGEQYF.

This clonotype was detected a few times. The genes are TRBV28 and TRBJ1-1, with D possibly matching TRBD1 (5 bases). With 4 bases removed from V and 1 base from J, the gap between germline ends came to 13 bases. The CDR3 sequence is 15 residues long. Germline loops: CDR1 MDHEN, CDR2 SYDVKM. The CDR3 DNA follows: TGTGCCAGCAGTTCCTACGACAGTTCGAACACTGAAGCTTTCTTT. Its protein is CASSSYDSSNTEAFF.

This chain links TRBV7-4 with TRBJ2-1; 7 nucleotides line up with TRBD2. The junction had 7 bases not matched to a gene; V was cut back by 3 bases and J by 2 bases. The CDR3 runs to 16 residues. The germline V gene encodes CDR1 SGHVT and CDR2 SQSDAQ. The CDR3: CASSFLGGGTYNEQFF. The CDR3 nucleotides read TGTGCCAGCAGCTTTCTTGGGGGGGGGACCTACAATGAGCAGTTCTTC.

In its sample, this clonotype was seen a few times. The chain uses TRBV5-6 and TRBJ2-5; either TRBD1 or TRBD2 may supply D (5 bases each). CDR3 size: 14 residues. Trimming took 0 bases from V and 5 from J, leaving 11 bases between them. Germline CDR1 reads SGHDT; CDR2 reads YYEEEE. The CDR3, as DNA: TGTGCCAGCAGCTTGGCGGGGCAAGAGGAGACCCAGTACTTC. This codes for CASSLAGQEETQYF.

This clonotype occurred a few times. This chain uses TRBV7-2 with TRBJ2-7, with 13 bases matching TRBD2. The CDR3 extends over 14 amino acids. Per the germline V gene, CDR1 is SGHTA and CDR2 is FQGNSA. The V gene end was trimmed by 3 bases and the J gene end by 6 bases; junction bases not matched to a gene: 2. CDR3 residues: CASSLGLAGTEQYF. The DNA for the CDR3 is TGTGCCAGCAGCTTGGGACTAGCGGGAACCGAGCAGTACTTC.

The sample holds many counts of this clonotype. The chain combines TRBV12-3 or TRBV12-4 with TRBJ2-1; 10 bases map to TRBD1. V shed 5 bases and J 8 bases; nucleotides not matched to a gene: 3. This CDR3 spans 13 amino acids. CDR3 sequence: CASSRDRGDEQFF. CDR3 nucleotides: TGTGCCAGCAGTCGGGACAGGGGAGATGAGCAGTTCTTC.

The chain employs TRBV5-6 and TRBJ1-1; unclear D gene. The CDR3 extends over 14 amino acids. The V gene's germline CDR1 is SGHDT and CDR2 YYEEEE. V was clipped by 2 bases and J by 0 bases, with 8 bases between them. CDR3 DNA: TGTGCCAGCAGCTTTGGGGAAGTGAACACTGAAGCTTTCTTT. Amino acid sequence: CASSFGEVNTEAFF.

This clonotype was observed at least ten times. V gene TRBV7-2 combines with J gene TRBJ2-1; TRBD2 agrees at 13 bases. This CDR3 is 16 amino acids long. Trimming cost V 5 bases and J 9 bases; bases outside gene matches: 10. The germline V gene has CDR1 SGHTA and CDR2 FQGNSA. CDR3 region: CASSLTGTSGNLEQFF. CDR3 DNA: TGTGCCAGCAGCCTCACCGGGACTAGCGGGAACCTTGAGCAGTTCTTC. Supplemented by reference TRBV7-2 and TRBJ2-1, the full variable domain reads GAGVSQSPSNKVTEKGKDVELRCDPISGHTALYWYRQSLGQGLEFLIYFQGNSAPDKSGLPSDRFSAERTGGSVSTLTIQRTQQEDSAVYLCASSLTGTSGNLEQFFGPGTRLTVL.

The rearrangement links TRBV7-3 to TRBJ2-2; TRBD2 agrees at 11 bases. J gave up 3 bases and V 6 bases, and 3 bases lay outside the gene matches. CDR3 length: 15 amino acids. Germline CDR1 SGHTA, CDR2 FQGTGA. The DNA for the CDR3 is TGTGCCAGCAGGAGGACTAGCGGGTACACCGGGGAGCTGTTTTTT. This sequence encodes CASRRTSGYTGELFF.

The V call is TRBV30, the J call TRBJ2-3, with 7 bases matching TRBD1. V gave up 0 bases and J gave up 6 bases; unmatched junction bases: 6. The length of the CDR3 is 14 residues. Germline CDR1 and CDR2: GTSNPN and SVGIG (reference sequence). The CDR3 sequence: CAWSVTGVGDTQYF. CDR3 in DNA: TGTGCCTGGAGTGTCACAGGGGTGGGGGATACGCAGTATTTT.

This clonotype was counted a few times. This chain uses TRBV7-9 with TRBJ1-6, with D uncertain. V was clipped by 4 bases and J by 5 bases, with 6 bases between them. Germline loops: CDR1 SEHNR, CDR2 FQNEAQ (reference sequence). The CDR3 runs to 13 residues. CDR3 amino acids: CASSWIDNSPLHF. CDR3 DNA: TGTGCCAGCAGCTGGATAGATAATTCACCCCTCCACTTT.